These T cell receptor beta chains were read from a single sample in a study of vaccination and CD4 T cells after COVID-19. TCRdb used MiXCR to reprocess the PCR reads, holding one entry per CDR3 protein. The sample has some 25,000 distinct CDR3 sequences, over 60% seen once; the top ten hold around 5%. Which antigens these TCRs recognize remains unknown. The source material was CD4+ T cells from blood, cultured in vitro. The receptors were sampled from a human donor who had recovered from COVID-19. Both conserved end residues are part of each CDR3. The D gene is left open where the match is weak. The size of a clone is reported for some rows only, either as once, few or many, or as a class for expanded clones.

CASTKGAGNQPQHF,TGTGCCAGCACGAAGGGGGCTGGCAATCAGCCCCAGCATTTT,-,TRBV6-1,TRBJ1-5,TRBD1
CASSLFGNTGELFF,TGTGCCAGCAGCTTATTCGGGAACACCGGGGAGCTGTTTTTT,-,TRBV7-2,TRBJ2-2,-
CSASPFLAGVGDTQYF,TGCAGTGCTAGTCCGTTCCTAGCGGGAGTCGGAGATACGCAGTATTTT,-,TRBV20-1,TRBJ2-3,TRBD2
CASSVSGRPYTGELFF,TGTGCCAGCAGTGTATCCGGGAGGCCTTACACCGGGGAGCTGTTTTTT,-,TRBV6-4,TRBJ2-2,TRBD2
CASSSTGDEQYF,TGTGCCAGCAGCTCCACAGGGGACGAGCAGTACTTC,-,TRBV7-9,TRBJ2-7,TRBD1
CASSPSLSGTTDTQYF,TGTGCCAGCTCACCTAGCCTTAGCGGGACCACAGATACGCAGTATTTT,-,TRBV18,TRBJ2-3,TRBD2
CASSPGRTRSNQPQHF,TGTGCCAGCAGTCCAGGGCGGACTAGGAGCAATCAGCCCCAGCATTTT,few,TRBV6-1,TRBJ1-5,-
CASSYNNRDFYEQYF,TGTGCCAGCAGTTATAACAACCGGGATTTTTACGAGCAGTACTTC,-,TRBV5-4,TRBJ2-7,-
CACQGQGKTQYF,TGTGCCTGCCAAGGACAGGGAAAGACCCAGTACTTC,-,TRBV30,TRBJ2-5,TRBD1
CASTYSGGFSYEQYF,TGTGCCAGCACCTATAGCGGGGGCTTCTCCTACGAGCAGTACTTC,-,TRBV2,TRBJ2-7,TRBD2
CASSVTGAKGTEAFF,TGTGCCAGCAGTGTGACAGGGGCCAAAGGGACTGAAGCTTTCTTT,-,TRBV2,TRBJ1-1,TRBD1
CASSLARLAVSTDTQYF,TGTGCCAGCAGCTTAGCCCGACTAGCCGTTAGCACAGATACGCAGTATTTT,few,TRBV7-2,TRBJ2-3,TRBD2
CASSQTSGRADYNEQFF,TGCGCCAGCAGCCAAACTAGCGGGAGGGCCGATTACAATGAGCAGTTCTTC,-,TRBV5-1,TRBJ2-1,TRBD2
CSAPGGRHRGTEAFF,TGCAGTGCTCCTGGGGGGCGGCATCGCGGCACTGAAGCTTTCTTT,-,TRBV20-1,TRBJ1-1,-
CASSTTGLAVDEQFF,TGTGCCAGCAGTACCACTGGACTAGCGGTAGATGAGCAGTTCTTC,-,TRBV12-3/TRBV12-4,TRBJ2-1,TRBD2
CASSYGRWSNQPQHF,TGTGCCAGCAGTTACGGGAGATGGAGCAATCAGCCCCAGCATTTT,few,TRBV6-2/TRBV6-3,TRBJ1-5,-
CSATTGLAGTDTQYF,TGCAGTGCCACCACCGGACTAGCCGGCACAGATACGCAGTATTTT,-,TRBV20-1,TRBJ2-3,TRBD2
CASSSPGQGAYGYTF,TGTGCCAGCAGCTCGCCGGGACAGGGTGCCTATGGCTACACCTTC,-,TRBV7-2,TRBJ1-2,TRBD1
CASSSTLLAGVYEQYF,TGTGCCAGCAGCTCCACTCTACTAGCGGGAGTCTATGAGCAGTACTTC,-,TRBV7-2,TRBJ2-7,TRBD2
CSAHEPSGNPYEQYF,TGCAGTGCCCACGAGCCTAGCGGGAACCCCTACGAGCAGTACTTC,-,TRBV20-1,TRBJ2-7,TRBD2
CASRRRGLIQETQYF,TGTGCCAGCAGGAGGAGAGGACTGATACAAGAGACCCAGTACTTC,-,TRBV27,TRBJ2-5,-
CSATRDRGQGQYF,TGCAGTGCTACCCGGGACAGGGGGCAGGGGCAGTACTTC,few,TRBV20-1,TRBJ2-7,TRBD1
CSARSGLGLRPQHF,TGCAGTGCTAGAAGTGGCCTTGGCCTTCGGCCCCAGCATTTT,-,TRBV20-1,TRBJ1-5,-
CSARWETQYF,TGCAGTGCTAGGTGGGAAACCCAGTACTTC,-,TRBV20-1,TRBJ2-5,-
CASSFRTDNQPQHF,TGTGCCAGCAGCTTCAGGACGGACAATCAGCCCCAGCATTTT,-,TRBV7-8,TRBJ1-5,-
CSALWAGNNQPQHF,TGCAGTGCCCTATGGGCAGGCAACAATCAGCCCCAGCATTTT,-,TRBV20-1,TRBJ1-5,-
CASSFVARGVSEAFF,TGTGCCAGCAGTTTTGTGGCCAGGGGGGTTTCTGAAGCTTTCTTT,-,TRBV7-8,TRBJ1-1,TRBD1
CASSLGSGIPHQPQHF,TGTGCCAGCAGCTTAGGGTCCGGGATACCTCATCAGCCCCAGCATTTT,-,TRBV7-9,TRBJ1-5,-
CSARVSGYEQYF,TGCAGTGCTAGAGTATCTGGGTACGAGCAGTACTTC,-,TRBV20-1,TRBJ2-7,-
CASSYWTDGYTF,TGTGCCAGCAGTTACTGGACTGATGGCTACACCTTC,-,TRBV28,TRBJ1-2,-
CASSSEVGQPQHF,TGTGCCAGTAGTTCAGAGGTGGGGCAGCCCCAGCATTTT,-,TRBV19,TRBJ1-5,-
CASSTAASGADTQYF,TGTGCCAGCAGCACAGCGGCGTCTGGGGCAGATACGCAGTATTTT,-,TRBV6-2/TRBV6-3,TRBJ2-3,-
CSARRLWYQETQYF,TGCAGTGCTAGGAGGCTATGGTACCAAGAGACCCAGTACTTC,few,TRBV20-1,TRBJ2-5,-
CASSRGRDNSPLHF,TGCGCCAGCAGCAGGGGACGGGATAATTCACCCCTCCACTTT,-,TRBV5-1,TRBJ1-6,-
CASISGGVGTEAFF,TGTGCCAGTATTTCGGGGGGAGTGGGCACTGAAGCTTTCTTT,-,TRBV19,TRBJ1-1,-
CAISGGQGKAYEQYF,TGTGCCATCTCCGGAGGACAGGGGAAAGCCTACGAGCAGTACTTC,-,TRBV10-3,TRBJ2-7,TRBD1
CATSRATGTGREKLFF,TGTGCCACCAGCAGGGCAACCGGGACGGGACGGGAAAAACTGTTTTTT,few,TRBV15,TRBJ1-4,-
CAISEGTIIGGYTF,TGTGCCATCAGTGAGGGCACCATAATCGGGGGCTACACCTTC,-,TRBV10-3,TRBJ1-2,-
CASSGRGKGPGNTIYF,TGTGCCAGCAGTGGAAGAGGGAAGGGACCTGGAAACACCATATATTTT,-,TRBV6-1,TRBJ1-3,-
CSARIPGGWNEQFF,TGCAGTGCTAGAATACCGGGGGGGTGGAATGAGCAGTTCTTC,once,TRBV20-1,TRBJ2-1,TRBD2
CASSSRLIAGVGNEQFF,TGTGCCAGCAGCTCCCGACTTATAGCGGGAGTGGGTAATGAGCAGTTCTTC,-,TRBV7-3,TRBJ2-1,TRBD2
CASSLAVWDKIYQPQHF,TGTGCCAGCAGCTTAGCAGTTTGGGACAAAATTTATCAGCCCCAGCATTTT,-,TRBV7-2,TRBJ1-5,-
CASSRVFSYNEQFF,TGTGCCAGCAGTCGTGTCTTCTCCTACAATGAGCAGTTCTTC,-,TRBV27,TRBJ2-1,-
CSATAGTGDQPQHF,TGCAGTGCTACAGCCGGGACAGGGGATCAGCCCCAGCATTTT,-,TRBV20-1,TRBJ1-5,TRBD1
CASIKQGSYEQYF,TGTGCCAGCATAAAACAGGGCTCCTACGAGCAGTACTTC,few,TRBV6-1,TRBJ2-7,-
CASTRTVPYEQYF,TGTGCCAGCACGCGGACAGTCCCCTACGAGCAGTACTTC,-,TRBV7-9,TRBJ2-7,-
CASSAGTANQPQHF,TGCGCCAGCAGCGCCGGGACAGCGAATCAGCCCCAGCATTTT,-,TRBV5-1,TRBJ1-5,TRBD1
CSARMRLGVTDTQYF,TGCAGTGCTAGGATGCGACTAGGAGTCACAGATACGCAGTATTTT,few,TRBV20-1,TRBJ2-3,-
CASSSQGENTEAFF,TGTGCCAGCAGCTCACAGGGGGAGAACACTGAAGCTTTCTTT,-,TRBV11-3,TRBJ1-1,TRBD1
CASHIRENTEAFF,TGTGCCAGTCACATACGGGAGAACACTGAAGCTTTCTTT,-,TRBV6-1,TRBJ1-1,-
CASRRSGLSGNTIYF,TGTGCCAGCAGGCGGTCGGGGTTATCTGGAAACACCATATATTTT,-,TRBV7-2,TRBJ1-3,-
CASTWGDTTPNYGYTF,TGTGCCAGTACGTGGGGGGACACAACCCCTAACTATGGCTACACCTTC,-,TRBV19,TRBJ1-2,-
CASSGDTNQPQHF,TGTGCCAGCTCGGGGGATACTAATCAGCCCCAGCATTTT,few,TRBV2,TRBJ1-5,-
CASRYRGSGGNYGYTF,TGTGCCAGCAGATATAGGGGTTCGGGTGGTAACTATGGCTACACCTTC,-,TRBV11-2,TRBJ1-2,-